The entry below gives a single T cell receptor (beta chain) sequence along with its context. The data were taken from a study of sequential checkpoint blockade in melanoma. The wider study: Patients were randomized 1:1 to nivolumab-then-ipilimumab or ipilimumab-then-nivolumab first-line. Both treatment sequences were followed by maintenance nivolumab.

Clones were sequenced by immunoSEQ multiplex PCR, and TCRdb holds only the in-frame ones, with some missing. This sample has some 26,000 clones, with 77% found just once. The CDR3 is made up of 15 amino acids. Germline V gene sequence: CDR1 SGHAT, CDR2 FQNNGV. Trimming took 5 bases from V and 1 from J, leaving 14 bases between them. The treatment was: randomized to nivolumab then ipilimumab (arm A) or the reverse (arm B). None of the patients previously received DNA-damaging chemotherapy. Sorted cells were live CD3+CD8+, lacking CD19 and CD56, from PBMCs. This receptor was identified in a human donor with melanoma. This chain links TRBV11-2 with TRBJ1-1; D possibly corresponds to TRBD1 (5 bases). The source was CD8+ T cells sorted from blood (inferred from file names), collected from a patient given nivolumab and ipilimumab in sequence. Here the CDR3 DNA reads TGTGCCAGCAGCGTTACAGGAAGTTCGAACACTGAAGCTTTCTTT. It translates to CASSVTGSSNTEAFF.